The sequence of this T cell receptor beta chain was determined in a study of response to subunit inactivated influenza vaccine. TCRdb analysed the RT-PCR reads with MiXCR anew, one entry per CDR3 protein. This table holds about 520,000 distinct CDR3 sequences, about 25% found once. V was pared by 6 bases and J by 8 bases, with 13 bases between. The length of the CDR3 is 13 residues. This clonotype was counted a few times. The input for sequencing was CD4+ T cells sorted from PBMCs, taken about 5 days after vaccination. V is TRBV12-3 or TRBV12-4 and J is TRBJ1-4; D is possibly TRBD1 (5 bases). The receptor was derived from a man between 45 and 60 years old who received an inactivated influenza vaccine. The CDR3 loop reads CASRPGGEEKLFF. The CDR3 nucleotides read TGTGCCAGCAGACCCGGGGGAGAAGAAAAACTGTTTTTT.